A selection of T cell receptor beta chains follows, all from one sample in a study of beta chain features in type 1 diabetes. Sequencing used immunoSEQ multiplex PCR; TCRdb keeps in-frame clones, though not all of them. The sample shows roughly 290,000 clones, over 12% of them seen only once. Input material: naive CD4+ T cells from blood. These TCRs come from a man younger than 35 with type 1 diabetes. Both conserved end residues are part of each CDR3. The D gene is left open where the match is weak. Clone size is stated in some rows and not others, as once, few, many or a class when expanded.

V gene	CDR3 length	D gene	J gene	clone size	CDR3 DNA	CDR3 protein
TRBV30	14	TRBD2	TRBJ2-2	.	TGTGCCTGGAGGGGGACTAGCGGTGCCGGGGAGCTGTTTTTT	CAWRGTSGAGELFF
TRBV18	13	.	TRBJ2-5	.	TGTGCCAGCTCACCACGGAGGCGGGAGACCCAGTACTTC	CASSPRRRETQYF
TRBV5-1	18	TRBD1	TRBJ1-4	once	TGCGCCAGCAGCCGGACCGGGACAGGGGGCCCATCTAATGAAAAACTGTTTTTT	CASSRTGTGGPSNEKLFF
TRBV2	12	.	TRBJ2-7	.	TGTGCCAGCACCCCCGAGGGATACGAGCAGTACTTC	CASTPEGYEQYF
TRBV4-3	16	.	TRBJ1-2	.	TGCGCCAGCAGCCTCGAAAATTCCAGAACTAACTATGGCTACACCTTC	CASSLENSRTNYGYTF
TRBV5-6	12	.	TRBJ2-1	.	TGTGCCAGCAGCTTGGTTCGGGGAGAGCAGTTCTTC	CASSLVRGEQFF
TRBV7-2	16	.	TRBJ1-5	.	TGTGCCAGCAGCTTAGTCGGGGGGCGTAGCAATCAGCCCCAGCATTTT	CASSLVGGRSNQPQHF
TRBV11-2	16	.	TRBJ1-3	few	TGTGCCAGCAGCCGAGTATTCGGACAATCCGGAAACACCATATATTTT	CASSRVFGQSGNTIYF
TRBV9	16	TRBD2	TRBJ2-5	.	TGTGCCAGCAGCTCAAGCGGGGGGGAATCTTGGGAGACCCAGTACTTC	CASSSSGGESWETQYF
TRBV5-1	14	.	TRBJ2-7	once	TGCGCCAGCAGCCCGACAGCCCGCGAGTACGAGCAGTACTTC	CASSPTAREYEQYF
TRBV9	16	.	TRBJ2-5	.	TGTGCCAGCAGCACTCGCCCGGGGGGCCGGAAAGAGACCCAGTACTTC	CASSTRPGGRKETQYF
TRBV6-4	13	.	TRBJ2-3	.	TGTGCCAGCAGTGACAGGGGTACAGATACGCAGTATTTT	CASSDRGTDTQYF
TRBV30	15	TRBD1	TRBJ2-7	few	TGTGCCTGGAGTTCCGTAAGACAGGGCAGCCACGAGCAGTACTTC	CAWSSVRQGSHEQYF
TRBV5-1	15	.	TRBJ2-5	few	TGCGCCAGCAGTATCGGAACAGAGTTCGGCTCGACCCAGTACTTC	CASSIGTEFGSTQYF
TRBV28	14	.	TRBJ1-2	few	TGTGCCAGCAGCATCAGTGGCTCTAACTATGGCTACACCTTC	CASSISGSNYGYTF
TRBV5-4	17	TRBD2	TRBJ2-1	.	TGTGCCAGCAGCATAGGACTAGCGGGCCCCCACCCGGGCGAGCAGTTCTTC	CASSIGLAGPHPGEQFF
TRBV30	14	.	TRBJ1-4	.	TGTGCCTGGAGTGGAGTTGGTTTATCCGAAAAACTGTTTTTT	CAWSGVGLSEKLFF
TRBV7-9	16	.	TRBJ2-3	few	TGTGCCAGCAGCGTACTCCGGGCCCTAGCCGCGGATACGCAGTATTTT	CASSVLRALAADTQYF
TRBV27	15	TRBD1	TRBJ1-5	few	TGTGCCAGCAGCAAAGACAGGGGGACGCGACAGCCCCAGCATTTT	CASSKDRGTRQPQHF
TRBV2	16	TRBD2	TRBJ2-3	few	TGTGCCAGCAGCGGGACTAGCGGGAGAGTCGCATTTAAGCAGTATTTT	CASSGTSGRVAFKQYF
TRBV29-1	13	TRBD2	TRBJ2-3	few	TGCAGCGTCGTAAGCGGGAGCTCAGATACGCAGTATTTT	CSVVSGSSDTQYF
TRBV19	13	TRBD1	TRBJ1-1	few	TGTGCCAGTAGTGGGACAGTGAACACTGAAGCTTTCTTT	CASSGTVNTEAFF
TRBV5-1	15	.	TRBJ2-6	few	TGCGCCAGCATAAGGGAGGAGTCTGGGGCCAACGTCCTGACTTTC	CASIREESGANVLTF